The rows below give T cell receptor beta chains drawn from one sample of a study of cytomegalovirus exposure and HLA in healthy donors. TCRdb keeps only in-frame clones here, not all; method: immunoSEQ multiplex PCR. This sample lists tens of thousands of clones; its ten largest clones have 7% to 8.5%. The sequenced material came from PBMCs. The source of these receptors is a male donor in good health and CMV-seronegative. Each CDR3 is given with its conserved first and last residue. A D gene is named only where the DNA matches it firmly.

d_gene	v_gene	j_gene	CDR3aa	CDR3nt
-	TRBV5-4	TRBJ2-7	CASSFDNTSEQYF	TGTGCCAGCAGCTTCGACAATACTAGCGAGCAGTACTTC
TRBD2	TRBV10-3	TRBJ2-7	CAISEGLAGVYEQYF	TGTGCCATCAGCGAAGGACTAGCGGGAGTCTACGAGCAGTACTTC
TRBD2	TRBV5-1	TRBJ2-7	CASSLLAGTFIAGKIYEQYF	TGCGCCAGCAGTCTCTTGGCCGGGACGTTCATAGCGGGAAAGATTTACGAGCAGTACTTC
-	TRBV5-1	TRBJ2-1	CASSSGVGGPYNEQFF	TGCGCCAGCAGCTCGGGGGTCGGGGGGCCGTACAATGAGCAGTTCTTC
TRBD1	TRBV5-1	TRBJ1-1	CASSLVSTGAQAFF	TGCGCCAGCAGCTTGGTTTCGACAGGGGCCCAAGCTTTCTTT
-	TRBV7-9	TRBJ1-1	CASSRTPENTEAFF	TGTGCCAGCAGCCGAACCCCAGAGAACACTGAAGCTTTCTTT
TRBD2	TRBV10-1	TRBJ2-1	CASSWRESGEQFF	TGCGCCAGCAGTTGGCGGGAGTCAGGGGAGCAGTTCTTC
-	TRBV19	TRBJ1-2	CASSIVGTGRANYGYTF	TGTGCCAGTAGTATAGTTGGTACAGGGAGAGCTAACTATGGCTACACCTTC
-	TRBV7-3	TRBJ2-6	CASSLWGSSSGANVLTF	TGTGCCAGCAGCTTATGGGGCTCTAGCTCTGGGGCCAACGTCCTGACTTTC
TRBD1	TRBV4-1	TRBJ1-4	CASSQSGTGNEKLFF	TGCGCCAGCAGCCAGTCCGGGACAGGGAATGAAAAACTGTTTTTT
TRBD1	TRBV6-1	TRBJ2-2	CASSEGTGSSGELFF	TGTGCCAGCAGTGAAGGGACAGGTTCTTCTGGGGAGCTGTTTTTT
TRBD1	TRBV6-5	TRBJ2-1	CASSTPGQGLGEQFF	TGTGCCAGCAGCACGCCGGGACAGGGGCTTGGTGAGCAGTTCTTC
TRBD2	TRBV7-8	TRBJ2-3	CASSSGLAVLTDTQYF	TGTGCCAGCAGTTCCGGACTAGCGGTTCTCACAGATACGCAGTATTTT
TRBD1	TRBV5-1	TRBJ1-4	CASSLATGAGDEKLFF	TGCGCCAGCAGCTTGGCGACAGGGGCCGGGGATGAAAAACTGTTTTTT
-	TRBV30	TRBJ1-2	CAWGGPGQNYGYTF	TGTGCCTGGGGGGGACCGGGACAAAACTATGGCTACACCTTC
-	TRBV4-1	TRBJ2-3	CASSPAWASLGDTQYF	TGCGCCAGCAGCCCTGCTTGGGCGAGTTTGGGAGATACGCAGTATTTT
TRBD2	TRBV11-3	TRBJ2-1	CASSLDGTSGRNEQFF	TGTGCCAGCAGCTTAGACGGGACTAGCGGGAGGAATGAGCAGTTCTTC
-	TRBV7-9	TRBJ2-3	CASSSGGDTDTQYF	TGTGCCAGCAGCTCTGGCGGAGACACAGATACGCAGTATTTT
TRBD1	TRBV5-6	TRBJ2-7	CASSSRGLAYEQYF	TGTGCCAGCAGCTCCAGGGGGCTGGCCTACGAGCAGTACTTC
TRBD1	TRBV18	TRBJ1-1	CASSVPGQGVTEAFF	TGTGCCAGCTCCGTCCCGGGACAGGGTGTTACTGAAGCTTTCTTT
-	TRBV7-2	TRBJ1-2	CASSLSRQGYGYTF	TGTGCCAGCAGCTTAAGTCGTCAGGGGTATGGCTACACCTTC
TRBD2	TRBV28	TRBJ2-5	CASSLWSGKEETQYF	TGTGCCAGCAGTTTATGGAGCGGGAAGGAAGAGACCCAGTACTTC
TRBD1	TRBV5-1	TRBJ1-3	CASRRDSSGNTIYF	TGCGCCAGCAGACGGGACAGCTCTGGAAACACCATATATTTT
-	TRBV2	TRBJ1-4	CASSGLRGLREKLFF	TGTGCCAGCAGTGGTTTAAGGGGCCTACGTGAAAAACTGTTTTTT
-	TRBV5-1	TRBJ2-6	CASSLPDSSGANVLTF	TGCGCCAGCAGCTTACCCGACAGCTCTGGGGCCAACGTCCTGACTTTC
-	TRBV18	TRBJ2-1	CASSPRLNNEQFF	TGTGCCAGCTCACCACGACTCAACAATGAGCAGTTCTTC